The rows below give T cell receptor beta chains drawn from one sample of a study of T cell changes during pregnancy in multiple sclerosis. This table comes from immunoSEQ multiplex PCR, and its TCRdb copy is limited to in-frame clones, with some not included. Of roughly 35,000 clones detected, under 95% appear once; the ten largest clones hold 0.47%. The sample in question was CD4+ T cells from peripheral blood mononuclear cells, obtained after pregnancy. Receptors were obtained from a female donor with multiple sclerosis, enrolled in a pregnancy study. Each CDR3 is given with its conserved first and last residue. The D gene is left open where the match is weak. Size is stated for part of the rows, as once, few or many counts, or as a class when the clone is expanded.

D	V	length	J	size	DNA	CDR3
NA	TRBV19	16	TRBJ1-2	NA	TGTGCCAGTACTGCCGGGTGGGGGGATCGGAACTATGGCTACACCTTC	CASTAGWGDRNYGYTF
NA	TRBV28	12	TRBJ1-2	NA	TGTGCCAGCAGCCTGCCGACGGGTGGCTACACCTTC	CASSLPTGGYTF
NA	TRBV14	15	TRBJ2-5	NA	TGTGCCAGCAGCCAAGTTATCGGGAGCTGGGAGACCCAGTACTTC	CASSQVIGSWETQYF
NA	TRBV7-3	15	TRBJ2-7	NA	TGTGCCAGCAGCTCCCAGGTAGGGGTCGGCTACGAGCAGTACTTC	CASSSQVGVGYEQYF
TRBD1	TRBV5-1	18	TRBJ1-1	NA	TGCGCCAGCAGCTTGGGATATCAGGCTAGGGGGCTGAACACTGAAGCTTTCTTT	CASSLGYQARGLNTEAFF
NA	TRBV10-2	15	TRBJ1-1	NA	TGCGCCAGCAGTGACTCCGACAGGAAGAACACTGAAGCTTTCTTT	CASSDSDRKNTEAFF
TRBD1	TRBV9	13	TRBJ1-1	NA	TGTGCCAGCAGCGGCAGGGGGAGGACTGAAGCTTTCTTT	CASSGRGRTEAFF
NA	TRBV27	14	TRBJ2-7	NA	TGTGCCAGCAGTTTTGCCGCGGGTTCCTACGAGCAGTACTTC	CASSFAAGSYEQYF
TRBD2	TRBV5-1	20	TRBJ2-7	NA	TGCGCCAGCAGCCGAACTTTTTTAAGTAGGACTAGCGGGAGTTCTGGCGAGCAGTACTTC	CASSRTFLSRTSGSSGEQYF
NA	TRBV27	14	TRBJ1-4	NA	TGTGCCAGCACCCCCGGCCGGGGGGATGAAAAACTGTTTTTT	CASTPGRGDEKLFF
NA	TRBV12-5	13	TRBJ2-7	NA	TGTGCTAGTGGGGCCGTTAACAGCTACGAGCAGTACTTC	CASGAVNSYEQYF
NA	TRBV7-9	16	TRBJ1-1	NA	TGTGCCAGCACCCAAGGTGGGGGGGCGGGGAACACTGAAGCTTTCTTT	CASTQGGGAGNTEAFF
NA	TRBV6-1	14	TRBJ2-7	NA	TGTGCCAGCAGTGAATCCGGTACTGAATACGAGCAGTACTTC	CASSESGTEYEQYF
TRBD2	TRBV2	16	TRBJ2-1	NA	TGTGCCAGCAGTGAAGTGAGACTAGCAGTTTACAATGAGCAGTTCTTC	CASSEVRLAVYNEQFF
TRBD1	TRBV20-1	11	TRBJ2-7	NA	TGCAGTGCTGGGACAGTAGTCGGGCAGTACTTC	CSAGTVVGQYF
TRBD1	TRBV5-4	15	TRBJ2-3	NA	TGTGCCAGCAGCAGTAGGGGGCCGAGCACAGATACGCAGTATTTT	CASSSRGPSTDTQYF
NA	TRBV28	13	TRBJ1-1	NA	TGTGCCAGCAGGGTCGGGGGGAACACTGAAGCTTTCTTT	CASRVGGNTEAFF
TRBD1	TRBV19	20	TRBJ1-5	NA	TGTGCCAGTAGTAAAAGAGGCAGTTGGACAGGGGAGGGGGACAATCAGCCCCAGCATTTT	CASSKRGSWTGEGDNQPQHF
NA	TRBV7-2	15	TRBJ2-3	NA	TGTGCCAGCAGCTTAGGTCCAGGCCGCACAGATACGCAGTATTTT	CASSLGPGRTDTQYF
TRBD1	TRBV7-9	19	TRBJ1-1	NA	TGTGCCAGCACCCCGGGACAGGGAATTAACAAACTGACTTTCACTGAAGCTTTCTTT	CASTPGQGINKLTFTEAFF
NA	TRBV27	13	TRBJ1-2	NA	TGTGCCAGCAGTACGACACCTAACTATGGCTACACCTTC	CASSTTPNYGYTF
TRBD1	TRBV10-2	16	TRBJ2-2	NA	TGCGCCAGCCATCTACAGGGGAAAAGGAACACCGGGGAGCTGTTTTTT	CASHLQGKRNTGELFF
NA	TRBV4-2	16	TRBJ1-1	NA	TGTGCCAGCAGCCCTTTAGAGGGGACTCCAGGGACTGAAGCTTTCTTT	CASSPLEGTPGTEAFF
TRBD1	TRBV28	14	TRBJ1-5	NA	TGTGCCAGCAGTCCGACAGGGGGCTTTCAGCCCCAGCATTTT	CASSPTGGFQPQHF
NA	TRBV2	15	TRBJ2-2	NA	TGTGCCAGCAGCGGACACTCAGTGGTCACCGGGGAGCTGTTTTTT	CASSGHSVVTGELFF
NA	TRBV18	17	TRBJ1-2	NA	TGTGCCAGCTCACCTATAGCAAAAGGCTATTCTAACTATGGCTACACCTTC	CASSPIAKGYSNYGYTF
NA	TRBV28	12	TRBJ1-5	NA	TGTGCCAGCGAAGAAACAAATCAGCCCCAGCATTTT	CASEETNQPQHF
TRBD1	TRBV27	13	TRBJ1-1	NA	TGTGCCAGCAGCCCCCGAGACAGGGCTCGCGCTTTCTTT	CASSPRDRARAFF
TRBD1	TRBV10-1	14	TRBJ2-7	NA	TGCGCCAGCAGCCCAGCGGACAGGGTTAACGAGCAGTACTTC	CASSPADRVNEQYF
TRBD1	TRBV9	15	TRBJ1-5	NA	TGTGCCAGCAGCGTGACAGGGGAGAGCAATCAGCCCCAGCATTTT	CASSVTGESNQPQHF
TRBD1	TRBV4-2	17	TRBJ2-2	once	TGTGCCAGCAGCCAAGAGGAGGGGACAGGGGGCACCGGGGAGCTGTTTTTT	CASSQEEGTGGTGELFF
NA	TRBV7-9	15	TRBJ2-1	NA	TGTGCCAGCAGCTTATCGGGAAATTTGGGCGATGAGCAGTTCTTC	CASSLSGNLGDEQFF
TRBD1	TRBV7-8	15	TRBJ2-1	NA	TGTGCCAGCAGCTTGGGGACAGGGCGATACAATGAGCAGTTCTTC	CASSLGTGRYNEQFF
NA	TRBV6-1	13	TRBJ1-1	once	TGTGCCAGCAGCATAAAATTAGACACTGAAGCTTTCTTT	CASSIKLDTEAFF
NA	TRBV5-1	16	TRBJ2-1	NA	TGCGCCAGCAGCACGAGACCGGGACAAGCCAACAATGAGCAGTTCTTC	CASSTRPGQANNEQFF
TRBD1	TRBV29-1	12	TRBJ1-2	NA	TGCAGCAGTAAGACAGGGGACTATGGCTACACCTTC	CSSKTGDYGYTF
TRBD2	TRBV19	16	TRBJ2-2	NA	TGTGCCAGTAGTCGCTGGACTAGCGCCAACACCGGGGAGCTGTTTTTT	CASSRWTSANTGELFF
TRBD2	TRBV10-3	13	TRBJ2-3	NA	TGTGCCACTCGGGACTATATCACAGATACGCAGTATTTT	CATRDYITDTQYF
TRBD2	TRBV30	15	TRBJ2-7	NA	TGTGCCTGGAGGTTAGCGGGTCCCTCTACTGATGAGCAGTACTTC	CAWRLAGPSTDEQYF
NA	TRBV5-4	14	TRBJ2-5	once	TGTGCCAGCAGCATTGAGGGCGGGGTGGAGACCCAGTACTTC	CASSIEGGVETQYF
TRBD1	TRBV5-1	13	TRBJ2-7	NA	TGCGCCAGCAGAGAGACAGGGACCTACGAGCAGTACTTC	CASRETGTYEQYF
NA	TRBV5-1	15	TRBJ2-5	NA	TGCGCCAGCAGCTTGGCCGCGACAGAGAAAGAGACCCAGTACTTC	CASSLAATEKETQYF
NA	TRBV13	14	TRBJ2-2	NA	TGTGCCAGCAGCTTAGGACTCCCCACCGGGGAGCTGTTTTTT	CASSLGLPTGELFF
TRBD1	TRBV28	14	TRBJ1-1	NA	TGTGCCACCGGGGAGGCAGGGGGCTACACTGAAGCTTTCTTT	CATGEAGGYTEAFF
NA	TRBV19	17	TRBJ2-1	NA	TGTGCCAGTAGTATCACTTCGGGTAGCAGTTTCTACAATGAGCAGTTCTTC	CASSITSGSSFYNEQFF
TRBD1	TRBV5-1	14	TRBJ2-2	NA	TGCGCCAGCAGCACTACAGGGGGCACCGGGGAGCTGTTTTTT	CASSTTGGTGELFF
NA	TRBV9	18	TRBJ2-3	NA	TGTGCCAGCAGCGTAAGACCCGGCGGGGTCTCCGGCAAGGATACGCAGTATTTT	CASSVRPGGVSGKDTQYF
NA	TRBV7-2	14	TRBJ1-2	once	TGTGCCAGCAGCCTAGCCGGTGGAGCCTATGGCTACACCTTC	CASSLAGGAYGYTF
NA	TRBV19	15	TRBJ1-1	NA	TGTGCCAGTAGTATAGATTTACCCGGGAACACTGAAGCTTTCTTT	CASSIDLPGNTEAFF
NA	TRBV29-1	13	TRBJ1-3	NA	TGCAGCGTAGTCAGGGATCCAGGAAACACCATATATTTT	CSVVRDPGNTIYF
TRBD1	TRBV7-6	13	TRBJ2-7	NA	TGTGCCAGCAGCCAGGGGGCTGGGGACGAGCAGTACTTC	CASSQGAGDEQYF
NA	TRBV2	14	TRBJ2-1	NA	TGTGCCAGCTTCCGGACCGGGGACTACAATGAGCAGTTCTTC	CASFRTGDYNEQFF
NA	TRBV28	14	TRBJ2-7	NA	TGTGCCAGCAAACGGGAGCCCGCCGGGGGTGAGCAGTACTTC	CASKREPAGGEQYF